The clone carrying this T cell receptor beta chain was recorded a few times. The antigen is not known. One end of the junction fails to match germline, which may point to a read error. Sorted-subset replicate PCRs used 200 to 250 ng DNA, approximately 33,000 T cell genomes. Data came from immunoSEQ multiplex PCR; TCRdb stores just in-frame clones and leaves some out. Of around 940,000 clones listed, about three quarters are singletons. The data were obtained in a study of shared clonotypes between healthy human individuals. Study-wide findings and caveats: Compared with clonotypes that all four donors shared, non-shared clonotypes had lower generation probabilities.

Sequenced material: memory CD4+ T cells sorted from blood. Subset described: CD45RA-negative fraction. The receptor's source is a man aged 18 to 30 in good health.

CDR3 nucleotide sequence: TGCAGCGTCGAAGGACCCTCCTACGAGCAGTACTTC. Protein product: CSVEGPSYEQYF. This chain uses TRBV29-1 with TRBJ2-7; D gene uncertain. From germline, CDR1 is SQVTM and CDR2 ANQGSEA. CDR3 length: 12 amino acids.